Shown below are 32 T cell receptor beta chains from a single sample sequenced in a study of blood T cell repertoires in COVID-19. TCRdb's table, derived via immunoSEQ multiplex PCR, lists solely in-frame clones and lacks some. The table records some 360,000 clones, 89% of them present only once. Sequences were obtained from peripheral blood. These receptors were obtained from a woman aged 60-75 years with COVID-19, enrolled during active disease.

The chain has TRBV11-2 and TRBJ2-2, with 11 nucleotides matching TRBD2. CDR1 is SGHAT and CDR2 is FQNNGV in the germline V gene. V lost 5 bases, J lost 9 bases, and 8 bases stayed unmatched. The CDR3 is 15 amino acids. The CDR3 region has the DNA TGTGCCAGCAGCCCAGTTAGCGGGGGGGCCCGGGAGCTGTTTTTT. The encoded protein is CASSPVSGGARELFF.

V usage is TRBV6-5 and J usage is TRBJ2-7; possibly TRBD1 for D (5 bases). The V gene's germline CDR1 is MNHEY and CDR2 SVGAGI. The CDR3 covers 13 residues. V was cut by 2 bases and J by 3 bases, with 8 bases left in between. This CDR3 is CASSYKQGYEQYF. CDR3 DNA: TGTGCCAGCAGTTACAAGCAGGGCTACGAGCAGTACTTC.

V usage is TRBV5-1 and J usage is TRBJ2-1; a possible D gene is TRBD2 (5 bases). Trimming stripped 4 bases from V and 9 bases from J, with 14 bases between. CDR1 is SGHRS and CDR2 is YFSETQ in the germline V gene. The length of the CDR3 is 13 residues. The DNA of the CDR3 is TGCGCCAGCAGCGCCGACCCCGCGGGTGAGCAGTTCTTC. Amino acid sequence: CASSADPAGEQFF.

This clone was seen only once. V is TRBV25-1 and J is TRBJ1-3; the D gene is possibly TRBD1 (5 bases). Trimming took off 10 bases at V and 0 bases at J, with 16 bases between the two ends. Germline CDR1 MGHDK, CDR2 SYGVNS. This CDR3 region has 15 residues. CDR3 protein: CATGGDLSSGNTIYF. CDR3 nucleotide sequence: TGTGCCACCGGGGGGGATCTCAGCTCTGGAAACACCATATATTTT.

The chain has TRBV5-1 and TRBJ1-4; weak D call: TRBD1 (6 bases). The CDR3 length is 15 residues. Germline CDR1 SGHRS, CDR2 YFSETQ. Trimming removed 4 bases at V and 7 bases at J, with 17 bases between. CDR3 residues: CASSTDPGHTEKLFF. Written as DNA, the CDR3 is TGCGCCAGCAGCACCGACCCGGGACATACTGAAAAACTGTTTTTT.

This chain connects TRBV19 to TRBJ1-5; 8 bases fit TRBD1. There are 14 residues in the CDR3. Germline V gives CDR1 LNHDA, CDR2 SQIVND (reference sequence). J was trimmed by 3 bases and V by 3 bases; bases with no gene match: 1. The CDR3 sequence is CASSMDRDNQPQHF. The CDR3 DNA reads TGTGCCAGTAGTATGGACAGGGACAATCAGCCCCAGCATTTT.

This rearrangement joins TRBV29-1 to TRBJ2-5; 9 positions match TRBD1. The germline CDR1 and CDR2 sequences are SQVTM and ANQGSEA. This CDR3 is built from 12 residues. Unmatched junction bases numbered 2, after V lost 6 bases and J lost 3 bases. The CDR3 region is CSVRQGEETQYF. For the CDR3, the DNA is TGCAGCGTCCGACAGGGGGAAGAGACCCAGTACTTC.

This chain uses TRBV2 with TRBJ2-1; tentative D call: TRBD1 (6 bases). Deletions cut 5 bases from V and 0 bases from J, with 11 bases between. Germline lookup yields CDR1 SNHLY and CDR2 FYNNEI. The CDR3 has 15 residues. CDR3 bases: TGTGCCAGCAGTCCACAGGGCTCCTCCTACAATGAGCAGTTCTTC. It translates to CASSPQGSSYNEQFF.

This clone has just one count. The chain carries TRBV19 and TRBJ1-2; tentatively, D is TRBD1 (5 bases). V gave up 1 base and J gave up 6 bases, with 9 bases separating them. The germline V gene has CDR1 LNHDA and CDR2 SQIVND (reference sequence). The CDR3 extends over 13 amino acids. CDR3: CASSIGQTHGYTF. The CDR3 bases are TGTGCCAGTAGTATAGGACAGACTCATGGCTACACCTTC.

The V gene is TRBV2, the J gene TRBJ1-1; D not resolved. Germline CDR1 SNHLY, CDR2 FYNNEI. The V and J ends lost 7 bases and 5 bases respectively, with 14 bases between them. This CDR3 has 13 amino acids. CDR3 DNA sequence: TGTGCCAGCATCCCTAATCGAGGGACTGAAGCTTTCTTT. It yields the protein CASIPNRGTEAFF.

The chain links TRBV21-1 to TRBJ1-3. TRBV21-1 is shown as a pseudogene. The CDR3 is made up of 14 amino acids. CDR3 amino acids: CASISRRAGNTIYF. As DNA, the CDR3 is TGTGCCAGCATCTCTAGGAGGGCTGGAAACACCATATATTTT.

This clone was recorded only once. The chain carries TRBV28 and TRBJ2-6; possible D gene TRBD2, 5 bases. Between the trimmed V and J ends, which lost 3 bases and 0 bases, there was a span of 9 bases. The CDR3 has 16 residues. CDR1 is MDHEN and CDR2 is SYDVKM in the germline V gene. CDR3 coding DNA: TGTGCCAGCAGTTTGGCGGGTGCCTCTGGGGCCAACGTCCTGACTTTC. Its protein is CASSLAGASGANVLTF.

Notes on this clone: One junction end does not reproduce the germline sequence, and a read error may be involved. The CDR3 here is CASTQETGAYEQYF. The DNA for the CDR3 is TGTGCCAGCACCCAAGAGACAGGGGCCTACGAGCAGTACTTC. This sequence joins TRBV4-2 and TRBJ2-7; the match to TRBD1 covers 8 bases. Looked up from germline, CDR1 is LGHNA and CDR2 is YNFKEQ. CDR3 length: 14 amino acids.

The chain couples TRBV6-6 to TRBJ1-1, with 7 bases identical to TRBD1. This CDR3 region has 13 residues. Per the germline V gene, CDR1 is MNHNY and CDR2 is SVGAGI (reference sequence). Trimming took 8 bases from V and 4 from J; bases not matched to a gene: 7. CDR3 DNA sequence: TGTGCCAGCCTTTACTCAGGGGGCACTGAAGCTTTCTTT. It codes for CASLYSGGTEAFF.

This chain links TRBV5-1 with TRBJ2-1, with 7 nucleotides matching TRBD1. With 5 bases clipped from V and 2 bases from J, the junction kept 7 bases outside the gene matches. This CDR3 is 15 amino acids long. The germline V gene has CDR1 SGHRS and CDR2 YFSETQ. The CDR3 nucleotides read TGCGCCAGCAGGAACAGGGGCTCCACCTACAATGAGCAGTTCTTC. Translated, it gives CASRNRGSTYNEQFF.

V usage is TRBV9 and J usage is TRBJ2-3; D perhaps matches TRBD2 (6 bases). This CDR3 region has 13 residues. Germline values: CDR1 SGDLS, CDR2 YYNGEE. The V and J ends lost 0 bases and 6 bases respectively, with 8 bases between them. The CDR3 is CASSVGRGDTQYF. DNA of the CDR3: TGTGCCAGCAGCGTAGGCCGGGGGGATACGCAGTATTTT.

This clone occurred a few times. The gene calls are TRBV2 and TRBJ1-5; D unresolved. Germline-derived CDR1 and CDR2 are SNHLY and FYNNEI. Trimming took 4 bases from V and 7 from J, leaving 11 bases between them. The CDR3 has 13 residues. CDR3 nucleotide sequence: TGTGCCAGCAGTGCCGAGGGAGTCCAGCCCCAGCATTTT. Protein: CASSAEGVQPQHF.

This clone was observed a handful of times. This chain links TRBV19 with TRBJ1-1; 7 bases are a match to TRBD1. This CDR3 region has 14 residues. Looked up from germline, CDR1 is LNHDA and CDR2 is SQIVND (reference sequence). The V segment lost 5 bases and the J segment 5 bases; nucleotides outside the gene matches: 8. The CDR3 nucleotides read TGTGCCAGTAGTCCCCCGAACAGGGGTACTGAAGCTTTCTTT. This encodes CASSPPNRGTEAFF.

This clone appeared a single time. The chain couples TRBV19 to TRBJ2-3, with 9 bases lining up with TRBD2. J was trimmed by 1 base and V by 3 bases; bases with no gene match: 5. The CDR3 contains 16 residues. Germline V gene data show CDR1 as LNHDA and CDR2 as SQIVND (reference sequence). CDR3 sequence reads: CASSILPSGGTDTQYF. The CDR3 nucleotides are TGTGCCAGTAGTATCCTCCCTAGCGGGGGCACAGATACGCAGTATTTT.

In its sample, this clone was seen once. The chain employs TRBV11-2 and TRBJ1-5; 8 nucleotides match TRBD1. The CDR3 length is 14 residues. The germline CDR1 and CDR2 sequences are SGHAT and FQNNGV. V lost 4 bases, J lost 7 bases, and 6 bases stayed unmatched. CDR3 sequence reads: CASSSDRGLQPQHF. DNA of the CDR3: TGTGCCAGCAGCTCCGACAGGGGTCTGCAGCCCCAGCATTTT.

The genes are TRBV3-1 (or the pseudogene TRBV3-2) and TRBJ2-7; D unclear. Trimming took off 1 base at V and 2 bases at J, with 12 bases between the two ends. CDR1 LGHDT and CDR2 YNNKEL come from the germline V gene (reference sequence). The CDR3 is 15 residues long. The CDR3 DNA follows: TGTGCCAGCAGCCAAGGTCCGCGGTACCCCTACGAGCAGTACTTC. Its protein product is CASSQGPRYPYEQYF.

V gene TRBV27 combines with J gene TRBJ1-5; D might be TRBD1 (5 bases). This CDR3 contains 15 residues. V was trimmed by 6 bases and J by 3 bases, leaving 15 bases between them. Per the germline V gene, CDR1 is MNHEY and CDR2 is SMNVEV (reference sequence). CDR3 sequence (DNA): TGTGCCAGCAGCGCCCGAGAAGGGGTCAATCAGCCCCAGCATTTT. Its protein product is CASSAREGVNQPQHF.

The chain has TRBV6-5 and TRBJ1-5, with 9 bases matching TRBD1. This CDR3 has 14 residues. Germline V CDR1 and CDR2: MNHEY, SVGAGI. With V trimmed by 5 bases and J by 6 bases, 5 bases remained unmatched. Written as DNA, the CDR3 is TGTGCCAGCAGTCCTGGGACAGGGATTCAGCCCCAGCATTTT. Protein sequence: CASSPGTGIQPQHF.

This clone was detected once. This chain joins TRBV14 and TRBJ2-5; D is ambiguous. The CDR3 loop spans 12 amino acids. The V and J ends lost 2 bases and 5 bases respectively, with 6 bases between them. Looked up from germline, CDR1 is SGHDN and CDR2 is FVKESK. CDR3 sequence (DNA): TGTGCCAGCAGCCAAAGTCGGGAGACCCAGTACTTC. Its translation is CASSQSRETQYF.

This chain connects TRBV5-6 to TRBJ1-2; D not certain. V was pared by 4 bases and J by 4 bases, with 14 bases between. Germline CDR1 and CDR2: SGHDT and YYEEEE. The CDR3 has 14 residues. CDR3 DNA sequence: TGTGCCAGCAGCCCCAACAGAAATAGCTATGGCTACACCTTC. Protein sequence: CASSPNRNSYGYTF.

This clone showed up just once. This may arise from a read error, as a much more abundant clone is one base away. Additional DNA sequences in this sample encode the identical CDR3. V gene TRBV14 combines with J gene TRBJ1-1, with no clear D. CDR1 is SGHDN and CDR2 is FVKESK in the germline V gene. The CDR3 totals 14 residues. V was trimmed by 1 base and J by 0 bases, leaving 6 bases between them. CDR3 protein: CASSQAGMNTEAFF. CDR3 coding DNA: TGTGCCAGCAGCCAAGCGGGGATGAACACTGAAGCTTTCTTT.

This clone was counted between two and nine times. The chain employs TRBV6-4 and TRBJ2-1; 10 nucleotides line up with TRBD2. The CDR3 has 15 residues. The junction had 0 bases not matched to a gene; V was cut back by 4 bases and J by 0 bases. Germline V lookup: CDR1 MRHNA, CDR2 SNTAGT. Here the CDR3 reads CASSVAGGSYNEQFF. In DNA form, the CDR3 reads TGTGCCAGCAGTGTAGCGGGGGGCTCCTACAATGAGCAGTTCTTC.

This chain links TRBV20-1 with TRBJ1-2; no definite D call. The CDR3 extends over 11 amino acids. V lost 6 bases and J lost 6, with 11 bases in between. Per germline, CDR1 DFQATT and CDR2 SNEGSKA (reference sequence). CDR3 loop: CSAGGGHGYTF. CDR3 coding DNA: TGCAGTGCGGGTGGAGGGCATGGCTACACCTTC.

This clone was seen a single time. The chain combines TRBV5-6 with TRBJ1-2; 9 nucleotides match TRBD1. This CDR3 has 15 residues. The junction had 6 bases not matched to a gene; V was cut back by 0 bases and J by 6 bases. Germline V gene sequence: CDR1 SGHDT, CDR2 YYEEEE. The CDR3 DNA follows: TGTGCCAGCAGCTTGGTCCACAGGGGGCGAGATGGCTACACCTTC. It translates to CASSLVHRGRDGYTF.

The rearrangement links TRBV24-1 to TRBJ2-5, with TRBD1 matching over 7 bases. CDR3 length: 14 residues. CDR1 is KGHDR and CDR2 is SFDVKD in the germline V gene. V trimming: 5 bases; J trimming: 5 bases; junction bases outside the gene matches: 7. The CDR3 DNA reads as TGTGCCACCAGTGGATCAGGGGGAATGGAGACCCAGTACTTC. It yields the protein CATSGSGGMETQYF.

The CDR3 here is CASSSYSTEQYF. In DNA, the CDR3 is TGTGCCAGCAGCTCCTACTCCACCGAGCAGTACTTC. The gene calls are TRBV7-3 and TRBJ2-7; D ambiguous. Per germline, CDR1 SGHTA and CDR2 FQGTGA. V was pared by 4 bases and J by 6 bases, with 10 bases between. The CDR3 has 12 amino acids.

The gene calls are TRBV27 and TRBJ2-4, with D hard to call. Per the germline V gene, CDR1 is MNHEY and CDR2 is SMNVEV (reference sequence). V was shortened by 3 bases and J by 4 bases, with 7 bases between the two germline ends. There are 13 residues in the CDR3. The CDR3 here is CASSLSLKNIQYF. The CDR3 region has the DNA TGTGCCAGCAGTTTGTCGTTAAAAAACATTCAGTACTTC.